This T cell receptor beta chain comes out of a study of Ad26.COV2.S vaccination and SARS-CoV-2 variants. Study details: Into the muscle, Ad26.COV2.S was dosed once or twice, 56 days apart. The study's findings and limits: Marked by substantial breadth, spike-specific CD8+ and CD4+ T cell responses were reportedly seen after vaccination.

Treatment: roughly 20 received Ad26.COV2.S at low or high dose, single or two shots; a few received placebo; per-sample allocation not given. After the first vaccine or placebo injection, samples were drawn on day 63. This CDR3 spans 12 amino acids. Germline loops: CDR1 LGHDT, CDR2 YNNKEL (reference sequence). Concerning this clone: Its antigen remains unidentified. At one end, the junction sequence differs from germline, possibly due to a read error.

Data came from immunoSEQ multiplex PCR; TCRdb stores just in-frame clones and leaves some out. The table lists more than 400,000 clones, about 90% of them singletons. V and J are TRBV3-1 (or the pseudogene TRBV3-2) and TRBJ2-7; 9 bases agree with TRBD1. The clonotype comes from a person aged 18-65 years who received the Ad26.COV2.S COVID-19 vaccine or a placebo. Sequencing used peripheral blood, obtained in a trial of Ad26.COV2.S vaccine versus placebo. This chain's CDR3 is CASSQATGGRNF. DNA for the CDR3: TGTGCCAGCAGCCAAGCGACAGGGGGGCGGAACTTC.